This T cell receptor beta chain was documented in a study of cytomegalovirus exposure and HLA in healthy donors. Study results and limitations: Later, an analysis showed that TCR beta chains associated with HLA were more clonally expanded than others that were equally common.

As regards this clone: Its antigen is as yet unknown.

It was with 60 Vbeta and 13 Jbeta primers that the PCR ran. The data were produced by immunoSEQ multiplex PCR, yet TCRdb's version contains in-frame clones alone and is incomplete. The sample shows about 160,000 clones, roughly 80% of them seen only once. The V end lost 4 bases, the J end lost 3 bases, and 16 bases lay between the germline ends. The V gene's germline CDR1 is SGDLS and CDR2 YYNGEE. The CDR3 has 15 residues. The sequenced sample was PBMCs. The origin of this receptor is a man aged 25 to 40 in good health and CMV-seronegative. V and J are TRBV9 and TRBJ1-2; D is perhaps TRBD1 (5 bases). CDR3 DNA: TGTGCCAGCAGCTCGGTCCCAGGGATTCACTATGGCTACACCTTC. It codes for CASSSVPGIHYGYTF.